What follows describes a single T cell receptor (beta chain). Its target is not known. This sample was taken from a study of blood T cells in healthy people across ages. Study-level results: PBMCs were not sorted, which prevented a conclusive comparison of naive versus antigen-experienced cells.

For the second PCR, which ran for about 7 to 11 cycles, a sample-barcoded 5' primer and a J-beta primer mix were used. A template-switch adaptor containing 12 random nucleotides labeled each cDNA molecule. TCRdb reprocessed the 5' RACE reads via MiXCR and lists one record per CDR3 protein. Among about 830,000 distinct CDR3 sequences listed, approximately 65% were seen once. From germline, CDR1 is SGHTA and CDR2 FQGNSA. This CDR3 has 15 residues. V shed 3 bases, J shed 0 bases, and the junction held 2 bases outside the gene matches. The source of this sequence is a man in his thirties or forties in good health. Sequencing used blood. This rearrangement joins TRBV7-2 to TRBJ1-3; 7 positions agree with TRBD1. CDR3: CASSFTGDSGNTIYF. The CDR3 nucleotides read TGTGCCAGCAGCTTTACAGGGGACTCTGGAAACACCATATATTTT.